These T cell receptor beta chains were read from a single sample in a study of blood T cells in healthy people across ages. TCRdb fed the 5' RACE reads into MiXCR, producing one record per CDR3 protein. The table shows over 550,000 distinct CDR3 sequences, with roughly 30% occurring only once. Material for sequencing was blood. These receptors came from an elderly woman in good health. Each CDR3 is given with its conserved first and last residue. D genes are given only for firm matches. Expanded clones are given a class, and other clones once, few, many or no size at all.

J,size,D,V,CDR3,DNA
TRBJ2-3,many,TRBD1,TRBV18,CASSPGQGSADTQYF,TGTGCCAGCTCACCTGGACAGGGGTCAGCAGATACGCAGTATTTT
TRBJ2-7,many,TRBD1,TRBV6-1,CASGQGLFYEQYF,TGTGCCAGCGGACAGGGACTCTTCTACGAGCAGTACTTC
TRBJ2-1,many,TRBD2,TRBV6-2/TRBV6-3,CASRDSGGSYNEQFF,TGTGCCAGCAGAGATAGCGGGGGTTCCTACAATGAGCAGTTCTTC
TRBJ1-5,many,TRBD1,TRBV15,CATSRYNRGGYSNQPQHF,TGTGCCACCAGCAGATATAACAGGGGCGGTTATAGCAATCAGCCCCAGCATTTT
TRBJ2-2,NA,NA,TRBV7-3,CASSSPTGELFF,TGTGCCAGCAGCTCTCCAACCGGGGAGCTGTTTTTT
TRBJ1-5,NA,TRBD1,TRBV28,CASSRDSVNQPQHF,TGTGCCAGCAGTCGGGACAGCGTCAATCAGCCCCAGCATTTT
TRBJ2-1,many,TRBD2,TRBV7-6,CASRATSGVNNEQFF,TGTGCCAGCAGGGCTACTAGCGGAGTGAACAATGAGCAGTTCTTC
TRBJ2-3,few,NA,TRBV27,CASTGFDGTDTQYF,TGTGCCAGCACCGGGTTTGACGGCACAGATACGCAGTATTTT
TRBJ2-5,NA,NA,TRBV5-6,CASSLDIQYQETQYF,TGTGCCAGCAGCTTGGACATCCAGTACCAAGAGACCCAGTACTTC
TRBJ2-3,NA,NA,TRBV2,CASSWTEPSTDTQYF,TGTGCCAGCAGTTGGACGGAACCTAGCACAGATACGCAGTATTTT